A selection of T cell receptor beta chains follows, all from one sample in a study of T cell repertoires in cytomegalovirus infection. TCRdb reprocessed the reads via MiXCR and lists one record per CDR3 protein. The table has about 250,000 distinct CDR3 sequences, 15% to 20% seen once. Sequencing was performed on CD8+ T cells from PBMCs. The source is a human donor in good health (CMV status not recorded). Some clones in this sample may be carry-over from other donors' samples. The conserved cysteine and the conserved F or W are not part of the CDR3 here. The order of the fields is J gene, V gene, CDR3 length, CDR3 protein.

TRBJ2-3	TRBV28	14	ASTSTRQGKADTQY
TRBJ2-7	TRBV28	13	ASSRTDKFPYEQY
TRBJ2-3	TRBV20-1	14	SARDLVLAGERAQY
TRBJ2-1	TRBV7-9	12	ASSLNDGYNEQF
TRBJ2-4	TRBV27	13	ASSLSGLSQNIQY
TRBJ1-2	TRBV7-9	13	ASSFGSGGNYGYT
TRBJ1-6	TRBV2	14	ASRDSDRGLNSPLH
TRBJ2-5	TRBV20-1	12	SARVGRIGETQY
TRBJ2-5	TRBV28	11	ASSDRGEETQY
TRBJ2-7	TRBV11-2	14	ASSLESLAGAYEQY
TRBJ2-7	TRBV10-3	15	AISESTSGGVFDEQY
TRBJ2-7	TRBV7-9	11	ASSLDSTYEQY
TRBJ1-2	TRBV14	13	ASSFGPSSIYGYT
TRBJ2-5	TRBV7-2	14	ASSLGSIRDRETQY
TRBJ2-1	TRBV5-6	10	ASSSDDYEQF
TRBJ2-6	TRBV28	13	ASSIGVAGANVLT
TRBJ2-1	TRBV6-6	16	ASSYSPRTGGGYNEQF
TRBJ2-1	TRBV9	14	ASSVFSRGAGNEQF
TRBJ2-7	TRBV4-3	13	ASSQETGKIYEQY
TRBJ2-2	TRBV2	13	ASKGREKTTGELF
TRBJ2-7	TRBV25-1	13	ASSEWGSPTYEQY
TRBJ2-1	TRBV28	14	ASSLPGEGHYNEQF
TRBJ2-6	TRBV28	14	ASSPYRGTGANVLT
TRBJ1-1	TRBV19	13	ASSWARGASPEAF
TRBJ2-7	TRBV7-8	13	ASSLAHGSSYEQY
TRBJ2-7	TRBV28	13	ASSSRGTGRYEQY
TRBJ2-7	TRBV7-6	15	ASSSKQPGTGGDEQY
TRBJ2-7	TRBV20-1	11	SARDDSGGEQY
TRBJ2-6	TRBV7-2	16	ASSLVGGPFSGANVLT
TRBJ2-1	TRBV4-3	11	ASSQIGENEQF
TRBJ1-4	TRBV9	15	ASSVALGEVDNEKLF
TRBJ1-5	TRBV28	14	ASTPSRRQTNQPQH
TRBJ2-1	TRBV3-1	15	ASSLGEGLENYNEQF
TRBJ2-1	TRBV10-3	17	AISGNPSPTLAGVHEQF
TRBJ2-1	TRBV24-1	9	ATRLGNEQF
TRBJ1-2	TRBV12-3/TRBV12-4	11	ASSFQGNYGYT
TRBJ2-7	TRBV6-8	14	ASSYSPARSSYEQY
TRBJ2-3	TRBV5-6	15	ASSITGWGYKRDTQY